These T cell receptor beta chains were read from a single sample in a study of regulatory T cells in long-lasting Graves disease. Each CDR3 protein gets one entry after TCRdb re-called the multiplex PCR reads with MiXCR. The sample shows 350,000 to 500,000 distinct CDR3 sequences, 14% of them seen only once. This same sample was also taken into another study, of T cells in Graves' hyperthyroidism and ophthalmopathy.

Sequencing used peripheral blood mononuclear cells (PBMCs), obtained at new diagnosis, from a patient treated with antithyroid drugs. The source is a woman aged 50 to 60 with Graves disease. Each CDR3 is given with its conserved first and last residue. A D gene is named only where the DNA matches it firmly. A row's size may be missing; if present it is once, few, many or a size class.

V	size	D	J	CDR3	DNA
TRBV25-1	NA	TRBD1	TRBJ1-2	CASSEWAGGDHQGGGYGYTF	TGTGCCAGCAGTGAATGGGCAGGGGGCGACCACCAAGGGGGTGGATATGGCTACACCTTC
TRBV27	many	TRBD2	TRBJ2-3	CASSLSIAGPTDTQYF	TGTGCCAGCAGTTTATCTATAGCGGGACCCACAGATACGCAGTATTTT
TRBV6-1	NA	NA	TRBJ2-7	CASSPQVDAVNF	TGTGCCAGCAGCCCGCAGGTAGATGCGGTAAACTTC
TRBV4-1	NA	TRBD1	TRBJ1-1	CASSQTGVGPEAFF	TGCGCCAGCAGTCAAACAGGGGTGGGACCTGAAGCTTTCTTT
TRBV29-1	many	TRBD1	TRBJ2-1	CSVERDRGLNEQFF	TGCAGCGTTGAACGGGACAGGGGGCTCAATGAGCAGTTCTTC
TRBV4-1	few	NA	TRBJ2-1	CASSQVGGFRGGAPNEQFF	TGCGCCAGCAGCCAAGTTGGGGGGTTCAGGGGGGGAGCCCCAAATGAGCAGTTCTTC
TRBV24-1	many	TRBD1	TRBJ1-1	CATSDPGTGDTEAFF	TGTGCCACCAGTGATCCCGGGACAGGCGACACTGAAGCTTTCTTT
TRBV11-3	few	NA	TRBJ2-7	CASSLGPKGVNEQYF	TGTGCCAGCAGCTTAGGCCCCAAGGGGGTAAACGAGCAGTACTTC
TRBV5-1	few	TRBD1	TRBJ1-1	CASSLWGDRVGAFF	TGCGCCAGCAGCTTGTGGGGGGACAGGGTCGGAGCTTTCTTT
TRBV5-1	NA	NA	TRBJ1-4	CASSLDTIRGELFF	TGCGCCAGCAGCTTGGACACCATCCGGGGGGAACTGTTTTTT
TRBV20-1	many	TRBD2	TRBJ2-5	CSANSGTSEETQYF	TGCAGTGCTAACTCCGGGACTAGCGAAGAGACCCAGTACTTC
TRBV10-3	NA	NA	TRBJ2-3	CAISEAGGGLTQYF	TGTGCCATCAGTGAGGCAGGGGGGGGCCTTACGCAGTATTTT
TRBV28	many	NA	TRBJ1-2	CASSFLRGGYTF	TGTGCCAGCAGTTTCTTACGAGGTGGCTACACCTTC
TRBV30	few	NA	TRBJ1-1	CAWTIGLFAEAFF	TGTGCCTGGACTATCGGGTTATTCGCTGAAGCTTTCTTT
TRBV6-2/TRBV6-3	many	NA	TRBJ2-7	CASSYSRQGLRYEQYF	TGTGCCAGCAGTTACTCGAGACAGGGACTAAGATACGAGCAGTACTTC
TRBV10-3	few	NA	TRBJ2-1	CAISESVGSSYNEQFF	TGTGCCATCAGTGAGTCGGTCGGGAGCTCCTACAATGAGCAGTTCTTC
TRBV18	many	TRBD1	TRBJ2-7	CASSKATGGYEQYF	TGTGCCAGCTCAAAAGCGACAGGGGGCTACGAGCAGTACTTC
TRBV15	many	NA	TRBJ2-7	CATSRGDEQYF	TGTGCCACCAGCAGAGGGGACGAGCAGTACTTC
TRBV4-1	NA	TRBD1	TRBJ2-7	CASSQNRGSYEQYF	TGCGCCAGCAGCCAAAACAGGGGATCCTACGAGCAGTACTTC
TRBV5-1	many	TRBD1	TRBJ1-4	CASSLAGTANEKLFF	TGCGCCAGCAGCTTGGCCGGGACAGCTAATGAAAAACTGTTTTTT